Listed here are 8 T cell receptor beta chains from one sample, sequenced in a study of cytomegalovirus exposure and HLA in healthy donors. Both 60 Vbeta primers and 13 Jbeta primers went into the PCR. Sequenced by immunoSEQ multiplex PCR; TCRdb stores in-frame clones only, minus some. The table includes 100,000 to 120,000 clones, approximately 80% detected once. The sample comprised PBMCs. The source of these receptors is a male donor in good health and CMV-seronegative.

This sequence joins TRBV6-5 and TRBJ2-7, with D unclear. V lost 7 bases, J lost 6 bases, and 10 bases lay in between. Germline V gene data show CDR1 as MNHEY and CDR2 as SVGAGI. The CDR3 runs 11 residues. CDR3 protein: CASKENLEQYF. The CDR3 nucleotides are TGTGCCAGCAAGGAGAACCTCGAGCAGTACTTC.

The CDR3 DNA reads TGTGCCAGCAGTTCCGGACAGGGGAGCTTCGGAGCTTTCTTT. It codes for CASSSGQGSFGAFF. The chain links TRBV28 to TRBJ1-1; TRBD1 agrees at 9 bases. There are 14 residues in the CDR3. The V gene's germline CDR1 is MDHEN and CDR2 SYDVKM. J gave up 10 bases and V 4 bases, and 10 bases lay outside the gene matches. Filled out from reference TRBV28 and TRBJ1-1, the complete variable domain reads DVKVTQSSRYLVKRTGEKVFLECVQDMDHENMFWYRQDPGLGLRLIYFSYDVKMKEKGDIPEGYSVSREKKERFSLILESASTNQTSMYLCASSSGQGSFGAFFGQGTRLTVV.

The rearrangement links TRBV6-4 to TRBJ1-1; D remains ambiguous. CDR1 MRHNA and CDR2 SNTAGT come from the germline V gene. The ends were cut back, 4 bases at V and 1 base at J, with 7 bases in the middle. CDR3 length equals 13 residues. This CDR3 reads CASSAGRNTEAFF. CDR3 coding DNA: TGTGCCAGCAGTGCGGGGAGGAACACTGAAGCTTTCTTT.

The chain carries TRBV21-1 and TRBJ2-5; the DNA was not used to check the table's D call, TRBD1. TRBV21-1 is a pseudogene segment. This CDR3 contains 18 residues. The CDR3: CASSKGRDRVREQETQYF. In DNA form, the CDR3 reads TGTGCCAGCAGCAAAGGCCGGGACAGGGTCCGCGAACAAGAGACCCAGTACTTC.

This chain connects TRBV2 to TRBJ2-3; 9 bases map to TRBD1. The CDR3 consists of 14 residues. The V segment lost 3 bases and the J segment 6 bases; nucleotides outside the gene matches: 4. Germline CDR1 and CDR2: SNHLY and FYNNEI. The CDR3 nucleotides are TGTGCCAGCAGTGACGGACAGGGGTCCGATACGCAGTATTTT. Translation gives CASSDGQGSDTQYF. The whole variable domain, filled in from reference TRBV2 and TRBJ2-3, reads EPEVTQTPSHQVTQMGQEVILRCVPISNHLYFYWYRQILGQKVEFLVSFYNNEISEKSEIFDDQFSVERPDGSNFTLKIRSTKLEDSAMYFCASSDGQGSDTQYFGPGTRLTVL.

This chain uses TRBV10-3 with TRBJ2-3, with D perhaps TRBD1 (5 bases). The CDR3 covers 15 residues. Germline assignment: CDR1 ENHRY and CDR2 SYGVKD. The V end was cut by 6 bases, the J end by 0 bases, with 13 bases between. CDR3 loop: CAIRVTGASTDTQYF. The CDR3 nucleotides read TGTGCCATCAGAGTAACAGGTGCAAGCACAGATACGCAGTATTTT.

Concerning this clone: One junction end disagrees with the germline gene, perhaps due to a read error. The chain couples TRBV7-6 to TRBJ2-3, with no clear D. This CDR3 is 9 amino acids long. Germline V gene sequence: CDR1 SGHVS, CDR2 FNYEAQ. In DNA, the CDR3 is TGTGCCAGCAGCTTACACGCGGATTTT. Its protein is CASSLHADF. The full variable domain, with the rest looked up from reference TRBV7-6 and TRBJ2-3, is GAGVSQSPRYKVTKRGQDVALRCDPISGHVSLYWYRQALGQGPEFLTYFNYEAQQDKSGLPNDRFSAERPEGSISTLTIQRTEQRDSAMYRCASSLHADFGPGTRLTVL.

This clone was seen more than once but under ten times. This sequence joins TRBV2 and TRBJ2-1, with D perhaps matching TRBD1 (6 bases). There are 15 residues in the CDR3. Germline V gene lookup returns CDR1 SNHLY and CDR2 FYNNEI. V lost 1 base to trimming and J lost 6 bases, with 13 bases between them. CDR3 sequence: CASSEEAVGANEQFF. The DNA of the CDR3 is TGTGCCAGCAGTGAAGAAGCGGTGGGGGCCAATGAGCAGTTCTTC.